The 15 T cell receptor beta chains presented below share a single source sample, sequenced in a study of T cells in tumors after PD-1 blockade. Assay: immunoSEQ multiplex PCR; the TCRdb copy retains only in-frame clones and omits some. The data contain approximately 47,000 clones, around 85% of them seen just once; the ten biggest clones take up about 4%. The sample in question was PBMCs, obtained before anti-PD-1 treatment. The receptors originated from a human donor with basal cell carcinoma.

V usage is TRBV2 and J usage is TRBJ1-4; 11 bases map to TRBD1. V lost 3 bases and J lost 8; bases outside the gene matches: 2. This CDR3 comprises 14 residues. Germline lookup yields CDR1 SNHLY and CDR2 FYNNEI. CDR3: CASSEDRGPEKLFF. For the CDR3, the DNA is TGTGCCAGCAGTGAGGACAGGGGGCCAGAAAAACTGTTTTTT.

The rearrangement joins TRBV5-1 to TRBJ2-5; D is possibly TRBD2 (5 bases). CDR1 SGHRS and CDR2 YFSETQ come from the germline V gene. Trimming shortened V by 0 bases and J by 10 bases, and 22 bases separated the two germline ends. The CDR3 spans 16 residues. This CDR3 reads CASSLGSLRLPEDQYF. DNA for the CDR3: TGCGCCAGCAGCTTGGGGAGCCTCCGATTGCCGGAGGACCAGTACTTC.

The chain is built from TRBV6-6 and TRBJ1-4, with D possibly TRBD1 on 6 matching bases. The V gene's germline CDR1 is MNHNY and CDR2 SVGAGI (reference sequence). Trimming pared 5 bases from V and 5 bases from J, leaving 18 bases between. The CDR3 is 16 residues long. The CDR3 DNA follows: TGTGCCAGCAGTCTGGACAGTCTGGGTTTGAATGAAAAACTGTTTTTT. This encodes CASSLDSLGLNEKLFF.

V usage is TRBV4-1 and J usage is TRBJ2-1; TRBD2 matches at 9 bases. Germline V gives CDR1 MGHRA, CDR2 YSYEKL. The CDR3 contains 15 residues. J lost 7 bases, V lost 1 base, and 5 bases had no gene match. CDR3 coding DNA: TGCGCCAGCAGCCAAGGCCTAGCGGGGCGGAATGAGCAGTTCTTC. This gives the protein CASSQGLAGRNEQFF.

This chain connects TRBV19 to TRBJ2-3, with D perhaps matching TRBD1 (6 bases). V gave up 4 bases and J gave up 9 bases, with 14 bases separating them. From germline, CDR1 is LNHDA and CDR2 SQIVND (reference sequence). This CDR3 is 13 amino acids long. CDR3 bases: TGTGCCAGTAGTACCCGGGACACCGCGACGCAGTATTTT. It is translated as CASSTRDTATQYF.

The chain uses TRBV28 and TRBJ2-3; possible D gene TRBD2, 6 bases. The CDR3 extends over 15 amino acids. The V gene lost 6 bases and the J gene lost 6 bases, with 19 bases spanning the gap. Germline lookup yields CDR1 MDHEN and CDR2 SYDVKM. The chain's CDR3 is CASSSTSEGWDTQYF. CDR3 coding DNA: TGTGCCAGCAGCTCCACGTCGGAGGGGTGGGATACGCAGTATTTT.

This chain links TRBV10-3 with TRBJ2-5, with 8 bases lining up with TRBD2. Germline loops: CDR1 ENHRY, CDR2 SYGVKD. The ends lost 3 bases at V and 5 bases at J; junction bases unmatched: 5. The CDR3 has 14 residues. CDR3 sequence: CAISEGTRGETQYF. The DNA for the CDR3 is TGTGCCATCAGTGAAGGGACTAGAGGGGAGACCCAGTACTTC.

This chain connects TRBV5-6 to TRBJ2-3, with TRBD2 identical over 8 bases. The germline V gene has CDR1 SGHDT and CDR2 YYEEEE. The trim removed 0 bases at V and 0 bases at J, leaving 0 bases unmatched. The CDR3 sequence is 15 residues long. The CDR3 nucleotides read TGTGCCAGCAGCTTGGGCGGGGGGAGCACAGATACGCAGTATTTT. As protein: CASSLGGGSTDTQYF.

The chain joins TRBV6-1 to TRBJ2-7; tentatively, D is TRBD1 or TRBD2 (6 bases each). The germline V gene encodes CDR1 MNHNS and CDR2 SASEGT. This CDR3 is 16 amino acids long. Trimming took off 0 bases at V and 6 bases at J, with 18 bases between the two ends. Here the CDR3 reads CASSEAGGGPPLEQYF. Here the CDR3 DNA reads TGTGCCAGCAGTGAAGCAGGGGGAGGTCCCCCGCTCGAGCAGTACTTC.

The chain carries TRBV2 and TRBJ2-3, with 9 bases lining up with TRBD2. J gave up 6 bases and V 9 bases, and 1 base lay outside the gene matches. Per the germline V gene, CDR1 is SNHLY and CDR2 is FYNNEI. This CDR3 has 11 amino acids. This CDR3 is CASSGGDTQYF. The CDR3, as DNA: TGTGCCAGTAGCGGGGGCGATACGCAGTATTTT.

This clone was observed once. CDR3 nucleotides: TGTGCCAGCAGCCATTATAGTAACTATGGCTACACCTTC. Amino acid sequence: CASSHYSNYGYTF. This chain links TRBV3-1 (or the pseudogene TRBV3-2) with TRBJ1-2; no reliable D call. V was trimmed by 3 bases and J by 1 base, leaving 6 bases between them. The CDR3 consists of 13 residues. Germline loops: CDR1 LGHDT, CDR2 YNNKEL (reference sequence).

CDR3 amino acids: CASSLDRSYSYEQYF. In DNA form, the CDR3 reads TGTGCCAGCAGCTTAGACAGGTCTTACTCCTACGAGCAGTACTTC. This chain connects TRBV11-1 to TRBJ2-7, with D perhaps matching TRBD1 (5 bases). With 1 base removed from V and 0 bases from J, the gap between germline ends came to 10 bases. This CDR3 has 15 amino acids. Germline CDR1 and CDR2: SGHAT and FQDESV (reference sequence).

This chain connects TRBV3-1 (or the pseudogene TRBV3-2) to TRBJ2-7; 9 nucleotides match TRBD1. The CDR3 has 15 amino acids. J was trimmed by 6 bases and V by 6 bases; bases with no gene match: 12. The germline gives CDR1 LGHDT, CDR2 YNNKEL (reference sequence). The CDR3 nucleotides read TGTGCCAGCAGGCCCGGGGGACAGGGTGTGTCCGAGCAGTACTTC. It encodes CASRPGGQGVSEQYF.

In its sample, this clone was seen once. V gene TRBV9 combines with J gene TRBJ1-1, with 9 bases aligning to TRBD1. This CDR3 comprises 15 residues. Germline V gene sequence: CDR1 SGDLS, CDR2 YYNGEE. The ends lost 0 bases at V and 8 bases at J; junction bases unmatched: 8. Written as DNA, the CDR3 is TGTGCCAGCAGCGTAGCTGGGTGGGACAGGGTGGAAGCTTTCTTT. It translates to CASSVAGWDRVEAFF.

The chain joins TRBV19 to TRBJ2-2, with TRBD1 as a possible D gene (5 bases). Germline CDR1 is LNHDA and CDR2 is SQIVND (reference sequence). This CDR3 comprises 16 residues. The V and J ends lost 0 bases and 4 bases respectively, with 12 bases between them. CDR3 sequence (DNA): TGTGCCAGTAGTATAGAATGGGGCCGAGGCACCGGGGAGCTGTTTTTT. It encodes CASSIEWGRGTGELFF.